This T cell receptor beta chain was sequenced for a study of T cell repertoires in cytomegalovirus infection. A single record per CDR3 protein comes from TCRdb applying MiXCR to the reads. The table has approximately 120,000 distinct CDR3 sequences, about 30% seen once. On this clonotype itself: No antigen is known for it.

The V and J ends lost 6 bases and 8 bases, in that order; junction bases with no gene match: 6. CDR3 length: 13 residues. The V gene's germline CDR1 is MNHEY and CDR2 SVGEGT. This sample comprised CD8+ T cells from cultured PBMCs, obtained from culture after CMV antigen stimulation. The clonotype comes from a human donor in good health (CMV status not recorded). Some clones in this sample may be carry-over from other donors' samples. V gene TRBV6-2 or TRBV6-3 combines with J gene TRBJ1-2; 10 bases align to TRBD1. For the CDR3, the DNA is TGTGCCAGCAGAGAGGGACAGGGGTACGGCTACACCTTC. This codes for CASREGQGYGYTF.